This TCR beta chain was identified during a study of blood T cell repertoires in COVID-19. Study background: The origin of the acute and convalescent COVID-19 samples was the United States, Italy and Spain. PBMCs, B-cell-depleted T cells, or T cells provided the cDNA or gDNA that made up the material.

In the original workflow: Reference gene primers were amplified, and this amplification served to estimate nucleated cell counts. Assay: immunoSEQ multiplex PCR; the TCRdb copy retains only in-frame clones and omits some. V and J calls and clone size are given by that table; D and trimming were obtained from the DNA. The data show over 120,000 clones, over 75% seen once. This CDR3 contains 15 residues. After removal of 0 bases from V and 5 bases from J, the junction contained 6 bases not matched to a gene. Per germline, CDR1 SGDLS and CDR2 YYNGEE. The sequencing sample was made of peripheral blood. The chain couples TRBV9 to TRBJ2-5; 8 bases agree with TRBD2. This receptor was taken from a human donor in a cohort sampled during active COVID-19. In nucleotides, the CDR3 is TGTGCCAGCAGCGTAGCTCAGGGACTAGGGGAGACCCAGTACTTC. Translating it yields CASSVAQGLGETQYF. The variable domain in full, with the rest retrieved from reference TRBV9 and TRBJ2-5, is DSGVTQTPKHLITATGQRVTLRCSPRSGDLSVYWYQQSLDQGLQFLIQYYNGEERAKGNILERFSAQQFPDLHSELNLSSLELGDSALYFCASSVAQGLGETQYFGPGTRLLVL.